Shown below are 10 T cell receptor beta chains from a single sample sequenced in a study of cytomegalovirus exposure and HLA in healthy donors. The PCR ran on 60 Vbeta and 13 Jbeta primers. The table came from immunoSEQ multiplex PCR; TCRdb's copy has only in-frame clones and leaves some out. Among about 200,000 clones listed, 75% to 80% were seen once. Sequencing input: PBMCs. Every receptor here comes from a man between 18 and 29 years old in good health and CMV-seronegative.

CDR3 in DNA: TGCGCCAGCAGCTCTACAGGGGTGGCAAGCTATGGCTACACCTTC. Its protein product is CASSSTGVASYGYTF. The chain is built from TRBV5-1 and TRBJ1-2, with 7 bases that match TRBD1. Trimming cost V 3 bases and J 4 bases; bases outside gene matches: 9. CDR3 size: 15 residues. CDR1 and CDR2 (germline): SGHRS, YFSETQ.

The genes are TRBV18 and TRBJ1-2; 7 bases agree with TRBD1. Trimming cost V 4 bases and J 6 bases; bases outside gene matches: 5. Germline loops: CDR1 KGHSH, CDR2 LQKENI. This CDR3 has 13 amino acids. CDR3 residues: CASSQSTGDGYTF. CDR3 DNA sequence: TGTGCCAGCTCACAAAGCACAGGGGATGGCTACACCTTC.

CDR3 nucleotides: TGTGCCAGCAGCATGACTTTAGGACTAGCGTGGTACGAGCAGTACTTC. Its protein is CASSMTLGLAWYEQYF. V gene TRBV5-6 combines with J gene TRBJ2-7, with 9 bases aligning to TRBD2. In germline, CDR1 is SGHDT, CDR2 YYEEEE. Trimming took 4 bases from V and 4 from J; bases not matched to a gene: 12. The CDR3 has 16 residues.

This rearrangement joins TRBV5-1 to TRBJ1-3, with 8 bases identical to TRBD1. In germline, CDR1 is SGHRS, CDR2 YFSETQ. The junction had 14 bases not matched to a gene; V was cut back by 2 bases and J by 4 bases. The length of the CDR3 is 18 residues. CDR3 residues: CASSFPPSHRGTGNTIYF. The DNA of the CDR3 is TGCGCCAGCAGCTTCCCACCCTCCCACAGGGGGACGGGAAACACCATATATTTT.

This clone was recorded only once. V is TRBV4-2 and J is TRBJ2-7; TRBD1 agrees at 8 bases. After removal of 3 bases from V and 5 bases from J, the junction contained 6 bases not matched to a gene. Germline CDR1 is LGHNA and CDR2 is YNFKEQ. The CDR3 loop spans 14 amino acids. Here the CDR3 DNA reads TGTGCCAGCAGCCAGCTACCGGACAGGGACGAGCAGTACTTC. This codes for CASSQLPDRDEQYF.

The chain uses TRBV7-6 and TRBJ1-1; tentatively, D is TRBD1 (6 bases). This CDR3 is built from 15 residues. V was shortened by 10 bases and J by 3 bases, with 21 bases between the two germline ends. Germline lookup yields CDR1 SGHVS and CDR2 FNYEAQ. CDR3 amino acids: CATSTRGAGDTEAFF. CDR3 coding DNA: TGTGCCACCTCGACGCGGGGGGCCGGGGACACTGAAGCTTTCTTT.

This chain joins TRBV5-1 and TRBJ1-5, with D uncertain. Trimming removed 0 bases from V and 4 bases from J, with 5 bases in between. The CDR3 is 13 amino acids. Looked up from germline, CDR1 is SGHRS and CDR2 is YFSETQ. The CDR3 sequence: CASSLGPNQPQHF. In DNA form, the CDR3 reads TGCGCCAGCAGCTTGGGGCCGAATCAGCCCCAGCATTTT.

The chain couples TRBV15 to TRBJ2-1; 9 bases map to TRBD1. The V gene end was trimmed by 6 bases and the J gene end by 2 bases; junction bases not matched to a gene: 2. CDR3 length: 14 residues. Per the germline V gene, CDR1 is LNHNV and CDR2 is YYDKDF (reference sequence). CDR3 nucleotide sequence: TGTGCCACCAGTCGACAGGGGGCCTACAATGAGCAGTTCTTC. This encodes CATSRQGAYNEQFF.

This chain links TRBV7-9 with TRBJ1-1; 8 bases align to TRBD1. This CDR3 has 16 residues. V shed 6 bases, J shed 1 base, and the junction held 10 bases outside the gene matches. CDR1 is SEHNR and CDR2 is FQNEAQ in the germline V gene (reference sequence). CDR3 nucleotide sequence: TGTGCCAGCAGGGGGCATCTCGGACAGGGGAACACTGAAGCTTTCTTT. It encodes CASRGHLGQGNTEAFF.

V is TRBV28 and J is TRBJ2-6; 8 bases line up with TRBD1. CDR3 length equals 21 residues. Germline trimming cut 6 bases from V and 12 bases from J; bases unmatched to any gene: 31. CDR1 is MDHEN and CDR2 is SYDVKM in the germline V gene. The CDR3 DNA sequence: TGTGCCAGCAGCCCACATTATGGGCAGGGGGCACCTGACACTCTGGGTAGCGTCCTGACTTTC. Protein: CASSPHYGQGAPDTLGSVLTF.